The 27 T cell receptor beta chains below come from one sample, sequenced in a study of cytomegalovirus exposure and HLA in healthy donors. Sequenced by immunoSEQ multiplex PCR; TCRdb stores in-frame clones only, minus some. The sample contains over 60,000 clones, 95% to 97% of which appear only once. The sequencing input was PBMCs. The receptors come from a man aged 18 to 35 in good health and CMV-seronegative.

CDR3 loop: CASSIAWSSTQETQYF. For the CDR3, the DNA is TGTGCCAGTAGTATAGCCTGGAGTTCGACCCAAGAGACCCAGTACTTC. The V call is TRBV19, the J call TRBJ2-5; the D is unclear. Germline CDR1 and CDR2: LNHDA and SQIVND (reference sequence). This CDR3 region has 16 residues. V was trimmed by 1 base and J by 1 base, leaving 13 bases between them.

The V call is TRBV7-2, the J call TRBJ2-2; D call uncertain. In germline, CDR1 is SGHTA, CDR2 FQGNSA. This CDR3 comprises 13 residues. Trimming stripped 5 bases from V and 7 bases from J, with 11 bases between. The CDR3, as DNA: TGTGCCAGCAGCCTATCGAATGGCGGGGAGCTGTTTTTT. Amino acid sequence: CASSLSNGGELFF. Full variable domain (remainder filled in from reference TRBV7-2 and TRBJ2-2): GAGVSQSPSNKVTEKGKDVELRCDPISGHTALYWYRQSLGQGLEFLIYFQGNSAPDKSGLPSDRFSAERTGGSVSTLTIQRTQQEDSAVYLCASSLSNGGELFFGEGSRLTVL.

This clone was seen a single time. The chain employs TRBV28 and TRBJ1-1; D is perhaps TRBD1 (5 bases). CDR1 and CDR2 from the germline V gene are MDHEN and SYDVKM. Deletions cut 4 bases from V and 3 bases from J, with 15 bases between. The CDR3 loop spans 15 amino acids. The CDR3 region is CASSSGFLIDTEAFF. The CDR3 DNA follows: TGTGCCAGCAGTTCAGGGTTCCTTATAGACACTGAAGCTTTCTTT.

This clone qualifies as medium-sized (0.01 to 0.1%). The chain couples TRBV14 to TRBJ1-1; 7 nucleotides match TRBD1. CDR3 length: 14 residues. Germline V gene data show CDR1 as SGHDN and CDR2 as FVKESK. J lost 1 base, V lost 1 base, and 0 bases had no gene match. As DNA, the CDR3 is TGTGCCAGCAGCCAAGGGACAGGGAACACTGAAGCTTTCTTT. Translating gives CASSQGTGNTEAFF.

This rearrangement joins TRBV5-1 to TRBJ1-3; no clear D. The germline V gene has CDR1 SGHRS and CDR2 YFSETQ. This CDR3 is built from 15 residues. V lost 2 bases and J 3 bases, leaving 12 bases between the germline ends. DNA for the CDR3: TGCGCCAGCAGCTTTTTCGGGGTTGATGGAAACACCATATATTTT. It is translated as CASSFFGVDGNTIYF.

The rearrangement uses TRBV5-4 and TRBJ2-3; 7 nucleotides agree with TRBD2. The germline V gene has CDR1 SGHNT and CDR2 YYREEE (reference sequence). The length of the CDR3 is 18 residues. Unmatched junction bases numbered 10, after V lost 0 bases and J lost 0 bases. CDR3: CASSLARTSAPSTDTQYF. Written as DNA, the CDR3 is TGTGCCAGCAGCTTGGCCAGGACTAGTGCCCCTAGCACAGATACGCAGTATTTT.

This chain joins TRBV27 and TRBJ2-3, with a possible D match to TRBD1 (5 bases). The CDR3 has 14 amino acids. V lost 3 bases and J 5 bases, leaving 12 bases between the germline ends. Germline CDR1 MNHEY, CDR2 SMNVEV (reference sequence). The chain's CDR3 is CASSLPGLQDTQYF. The CDR3 DNA is TGTGCCAGCAGTTTGCCAGGGTTGCAAGATACGCAGTATTTT.

The chain has TRBV7-3 and TRBJ2-1; 7 bases map to TRBD2. CDR1 is SGHTA, CDR2 FQGTGA, per germline. This CDR3 comprises 15 residues. V dropped 0 bases and J dropped 3; count of bases not matched to a gene: 2. For the CDR3, the DNA is TGTGCCAGCAGCTTAACGGGACTACTCTACAATGAGCAGTTCTTC. It codes for CASSLTGLLYNEQFF.

The V call is TRBV5-5, the J call TRBJ2-2; 9 nucleotides agree with TRBD1. V lost 1 base to trimming and J lost 5 bases; unmatched junction nucleotides: 9. CDR1 SGHKS and CDR2 YYEKEE come from the germline V gene (reference sequence). The CDR3 runs to 17 residues. The CDR3 nucleotides read TGTGCCAGCAGCTTGACCTTGGGACAGGGATTAACCGGGGAGCTGTTTTTT. This codes for CASSLTLGQGLTGELFF.

J is TRBJ2-7 and V is TRBV4-2, with 14 bases fitting TRBD2. The CDR3 length is 17 residues. Trimming cost V 0 bases and J 6 bases; bases outside gene matches: 7. Germline V gene sequence: CDR1 LGHNA, CDR2 YNFKEQ. CDR3 DNA: TGTGCCAGCAGCCAAGATTTTATGGGACTAGCGGGAGCCGAGCAGTACTTC. It specifies CASSQDFMGLAGAEQYF.

The chain links TRBV11-2 to TRBJ1-2; D is unresolved. This CDR3 comprises 15 residues. V was shortened by 5 bases and J by 6 bases, with 19 bases between the two germline ends. Germline values: CDR1 SGHAT, CDR2 FQNNGV. Written as DNA, the CDR3 is TGTGCCAGCAGCCTAAACCCGGAGGGCGGTAATGGCTACACCTTC. Its protein product is CASSLNPEGGNGYTF.

This chain links TRBV6-6 with TRBJ1-5, with 10 bases that match TRBD1. Germline trimming cut 4 bases from V and 7 bases from J; bases unmatched to any gene: 10. In germline, CDR1 is MNHNY, CDR2 SVGAGI (reference sequence). This CDR3 is built from 16 residues. CDR3: CASSSGDRGRRQPQHF. The CDR3 nucleotides read TGTGCCAGCAGTTCAGGGGACAGGGGAAGGCGCCAGCCCCAGCATTTT.

The chain combines TRBV19 with TRBJ2-1; possible D gene TRBD1, 6 bases. Trimming left V 1 base short and J 13 bases short, with 14 bases between. Germline CDR1 reads LNHDA; CDR2 reads SQIVND (reference sequence). The CDR3 runs 13 residues. The CDR3 is CASSIGSPGQQFF. The CDR3 DNA reads TGTGCCAGTAGTATAGGCTCGCCGGGACAACAGTTCTTC.

The V gene is TRBV6-6, the J gene TRBJ1-6; 9 bases map to TRBD1. The germline gives CDR1 MNHNY, CDR2 SVGAGI (reference sequence). The CDR3 length is 14 residues. V gave up 7 bases and J gave up 9 bases; unmatched junction bases: 7. The CDR3 loop is CASTPTGGASPLHF. CDR3 bases: TGTGCCAGCACCCCTACAGGGGGCGCTTCACCCCTCCACTTT.

The chain's CDR3 is CASSQLTVDHGYTF. Here the CDR3 DNA reads TGCGCCAGCAGCCAGTTGACAGTCGATCATGGCTACACCTTC. The chain couples TRBV4-1 to TRBJ1-2, with a weak D call TRBD1 (5 bases). CDR1 and CDR2 (germline): MGHRA, YSYEKL. The length of the CDR3 is 14 residues. V was shortened by 3 bases and J by 6 bases, with 14 bases between the two germline ends.

The chain recombines TRBV4-1 with TRBJ1-1; D is uncertain. The CDR3 has 16 residues. V lost 3 bases to trimming and J lost 9 bases, with 23 bases between them. The V gene's germline CDR1 is MGHRA and CDR2 YSYEKL. The CDR3 nucleotides read TGCGCCAGCAGCCATCTCATACCCCGGCGGAGGACTCAAGCTTTCTTT. Translated: CASSHLIPRRRTQAFF.

The sample holds one count of this clone. The chain joins TRBV27 to TRBJ2-3; 7 bases align to TRBD2. The V gene's germline CDR1 is MNHEY and CDR2 SMNVEV (reference sequence). J lost 0 bases, V lost 6 bases, and 9 bases had no gene match. The CDR3 spans 16 residues. The CDR3 is CASRGYAGASTDTQYF. CDR3 DNA sequence: TGTGCCAGCAGGGGTTACGCGGGAGCTAGCACAGATACGCAGTATTTT.

The J gene is TRBJ1-2, the V gene TRBV2, with a weak D call TRBD1 (5 bases). This CDR3 is built from 14 residues. Germline lookup yields CDR1 SNHLY and CDR2 FYNNEI. With 4 bases removed from V and 4 bases from J, the gap between germline ends came to 13 bases. The CDR3 sequence is CASSADSPVYGYTF. In DNA form, the CDR3 reads TGTGCCAGCAGTGCAGACAGCCCCGTCTATGGCTACACCTTC.

In DNA form, the CDR3 reads TGTGCCAGCAGCACCAATGGGGCGGGAGCGTCCGGGGAGCTGTTTTTT. Translated: CASSTNGAGASGELFF. V usage is TRBV27 and J usage is TRBJ2-2; 7 nucleotides agree with TRBD2. V was clipped by 6 bases and J by 6 bases; unmatched bases: 13. The germline V gene has CDR1 MNHEY and CDR2 SMNVEV (reference sequence). The length of the CDR3 is 16 residues.

The J gene is TRBJ1-2, the V gene TRBV4-1; 11 bases are shared with TRBD1. The CDR3 has 16 residues. Trimming took 0 bases from V and 4 from J; bases not matched to a gene: 4. Germline assignment: CDR1 MGHRA and CDR2 YSYEKL. The CDR3 loop is CASSQEGTGGLYGYTF. CDR3 coding DNA: TGCGCCAGCAGCCAAGAAGGGACAGGGGGACTCTATGGCTACACCTTC.

V and J are TRBV4-2 and TRBJ2-1; 7 bases agree with TRBD2. The CDR3 loop spans 17 amino acids. Trimming removed 3 bases from V and 1 base from J; junction bases left unmatched: 9. CDR1 LGHNA and CDR2 YNFKEQ come from the germline V gene. The CDR3 sequence is CASSQGGSGDSYNEQFF. Here the CDR3 DNA reads TGTGCCAGCAGCCAGGGGGGGTCGGGGGATTCCTACAATGAGCAGTTCTTC.

This rearrangement joins TRBV7-9 to TRBJ2-2; 11 bases line up with TRBD1. This CDR3 spans 16 amino acids. Germline V lookup: CDR1 SEHNR, CDR2 FQNEAQ (reference sequence). V lost 3 bases, J lost 4 bases, and 4 bases stayed unmatched. The CDR3: CASSFGQGAGTGELFF. The CDR3 DNA reads as TGTGCCAGCAGCTTCGGACAGGGGGCGGGCACCGGGGAGCTGTTTTTT.

The genes are TRBV15 and TRBJ1-3; D is ambiguous. Germline-derived CDR1 and CDR2 are LNHNV and YYDKDF (reference sequence). The CDR3 contains 16 residues. V lost 0 bases, J lost 2 bases, and 11 bases lay in between. CDR3 region: CATSRELYSAGNTIYF. CDR3 DNA: TGTGCCACCAGCAGAGAACTTTACAGTGCTGGAAACACCATATATTTT.

The CDR3 spells CASSLGTGATEAFF. In nucleotides, the CDR3 is TGTGCCAGTAGTCTAGGAACGGGAGCCACTGAAGCTTTCTTT. The chain carries TRBV19 and TRBJ1-1, with D unclear. The germline V gene has CDR1 LNHDA and CDR2 SQIVND (reference sequence). This CDR3 spans 14 amino acids. V was shortened by 5 bases and J by 4 bases, with 14 bases between the two germline ends.

The genes are TRBV19 and TRBJ2-7; TRBD1 might be the D (6 bases). The CDR3 totals 13 residues. Trimming left V 5 bases short and J 3 bases short, with 11 bases between. Per the germline V gene, CDR1 is LNHDA and CDR2 is SQIVND (reference sequence). This CDR3 reads CASSAQGGYEQYF. The CDR3, as DNA: TGTGCCAGTAGTGCCCAAGGGGGCTACGAGCAGTACTTC.

This chain uses TRBV27 with TRBJ1-1; TRBD1 matches at 7 bases. CDR1 and CDR2 (germline): MNHEY, SMNVEV (reference sequence). V was clipped by 4 bases and J by 5 bases; unmatched bases: 4. The CDR3 has 13 amino acids. The CDR3 DNA reads as TGTGCCAGCAGTTCACAGGGGAGAACTGAAGCTTTCTTT. This encodes CASSSQGRTEAFF.

The V gene is TRBV6-6, the J gene TRBJ2-7, with D possibly TRBD2 on 7 matching bases. In germline, CDR1 is MNHNY, CDR2 SVGAGI (reference sequence). V shed 6 bases and J shed 3 bases, with 21 bases lying between them. CDR3 length: 16 amino acids. CDR3 sequence (DNA): TGTGCCAGCAGGATCAAGGGGGGGGTGGTCGACTACGAGCAGTACTTC. As protein: CASRIKGGVVDYEQYF.